This T cell receptor (beta chain) was documented in a study of CD8+ T cells in alopecia areata. CDR1 is SNHLY and CDR2 is FYNNEI in the germline V gene. CDR3 length equals 16 residues. V trimming: 0 bases; J trimming: 8 bases; junction bases outside the gene matches: 5. In each case, RNA was isolated and then reverse transcribed into cDNA as the sequencing template. Data came from immunoSEQ multiplex PCR; TCRdb stores just in-frame clones and leaves some out. In the table there are roughly 150,000 clones, 40% to 65% of which are singletons. Peripheral blood and lesional scalp punch biopsies were taken from alopecia areata patients.

This receptor was obtained from a human donor with alopecia areata. The source material was CD8+ T cells sorted from blood, sampled at week 0. The rearrangement joins TRBV2 to TRBJ2-1, with 12 bases matching TRBD2. DNA for the CDR3: TGTGCCAGCAGTGAAGCACGCCTAGCGGGGGGGCATGAGCAGTTCTTC. Translation: CASSEARLAGGHEQFF.